This entry lists 8 T cell receptor beta chains sequenced from one sample in a study of beta chain features in type 1 diabetes. The authors reverse transcribed all of the isolated RNA, so sequencing captured expressed TCRB transcripts. The protocol was immunoSEQ multiplex PCR, while the TCRdb copy is restricted to in-frame clones and leaves out a portion. Here the sample spans around 300,000 clones, 9.5% to 11% being singletons. Sequencing input: naive CD4+ T cells from blood. Every receptor here comes from a woman in her twenties or thirties in good health.

The chain carries TRBV9 and TRBJ2-6, with 7 bases identical to TRBD2. V lost 4 bases to trimming and J lost 10 bases; unmatched junction nucleotides: 2. Per the germline V gene, CDR1 is SGDLS and CDR2 is YYNGEE. The CDR3 loop spans 12 amino acids. CDR3 sequence (DNA): TGTGCCAGCAGCCCAGCGGGAAACGTCCTGACTTTC. It translates to CASSPAGNVLTF.

The DNA of the CDR3 is TGTGCCAGCAGCTTAGCTTCCGGTTCCGGGACTCTATCCCGAAAAGAGACCCAGTACTTC. Translation: CASSLASGSGTLSRKETQYF. The chain has TRBV7-8 and TRBJ2-5; tentative D call: TRBD2 (6 bases). This CDR3 has 20 residues. V dropped 0 bases and J dropped 3 bases, with 26 bases sitting between them. CDR1 is SGHVS and CDR2 is FQNEAQ in the germline V gene.

The rearrangement joins TRBV18 to TRBJ2-1, with 7 nucleotides matching TRBD2. Germline trimming cut 2 bases from V and 3 bases from J; bases unmatched to any gene: 4. Germline lookup yields CDR1 KGHSH and CDR2 LQKENI. CDR3 length: 15 amino acids. The CDR3 coding sequence is TGTGCCAGCTCACCATTGGGAGGGCTCTACAATGAGCAGTTCTTC. This codes for CASSPLGGLYNEQFF.

The V and J genes are TRBV9 and TRBJ2-5, with 15 bases that match TRBD2. Germline CDR1 reads SGDLS; CDR2 reads YYNGEE. There are 19 residues in the CDR3. V trimming: 2 bases; J trimming: 5 bases; junction bases outside the gene matches: 13. CDR3 nucleotide sequence: TGTGCCAGCAGCGTCTCGCCGGGACTAGCGGGAGGTACTGCTGAGACCCAGTACTTC. Protein: CASSVSPGLAGGTAETQYF.

This clone turned up a few times. The chain has TRBV25-1 and TRBJ2-1, with 11 bases matching TRBD2. The CDR3 loop spans 14 amino acids. CDR1 is MGHDK and CDR2 is SYGVNS in the germline V gene. The ends lost 6 bases at V and 3 bases at J; junction bases unmatched: 1. The CDR3 loop is CASRGTSGYNEQFF. The CDR3, as DNA: TGTGCCAGCAGAGGGACTAGCGGCTACAATGAGCAGTTCTTC.

This clone was observed a few times. The chain combines TRBV28 with TRBJ2-1, with D possibly being TRBD2 (6 bases). In germline, CDR1 is MDHEN, CDR2 SYDVKM. The CDR3 spans 15 residues. V lost 5 bases and J 1 base, leaving 12 bases between the germline ends. The CDR3 coding sequence is TGTGCCAGCAGTACCAGACTAGAGTCCTACAATGAGCAGTTCTTC. As protein: CASSTRLESYNEQFF.

J is TRBJ2-7 and V is TRBV5-6; 13 bases align to TRBD2. The CDR3 totals 15 residues. The germline CDR1 and CDR2 sequences are SGHDT and YYEEEE. V lost 4 bases to trimming and J lost 4 bases; unmatched junction nucleotides: 5. The CDR3: CASSPGLAGVYEQYF. The CDR3 coding sequence is TGTGCCAGCAGCCCTGGACTAGCGGGAGTTTACGAGCAGTACTTC.

This clone occurred a few times. Distinct nucleotide sequences in the sample also encode this CDR3. V gene TRBV4-3 combines with J gene TRBJ2-3; 8 bases are a match to TRBD2. The junction had 8 bases not matched to a gene; V was cut back by 0 bases and J by 3 bases. The V gene's germline CDR1 is LGHNA and CDR2 YSLEER. The CDR3 spans 17 residues. The CDR3 nucleotides are TGCGCCAGCAGCCAAGATGGAGGATTAGCGGGAACAGATACGCAGTATTTT. Protein sequence: CASSQDGGLAGTDTQYF.